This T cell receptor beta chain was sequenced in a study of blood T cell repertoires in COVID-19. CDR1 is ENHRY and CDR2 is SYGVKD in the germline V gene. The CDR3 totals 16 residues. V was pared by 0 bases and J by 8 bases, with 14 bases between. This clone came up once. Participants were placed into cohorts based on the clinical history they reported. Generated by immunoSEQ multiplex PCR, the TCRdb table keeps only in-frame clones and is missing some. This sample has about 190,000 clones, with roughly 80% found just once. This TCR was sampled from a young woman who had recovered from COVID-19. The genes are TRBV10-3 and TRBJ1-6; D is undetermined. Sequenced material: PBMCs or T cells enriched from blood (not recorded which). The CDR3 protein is CAISESAPTADSPLHF. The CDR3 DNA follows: TGTGCCATCAGTGAGTCAGCCCCTACTGCGGATTCACCCCTCCACTTT.